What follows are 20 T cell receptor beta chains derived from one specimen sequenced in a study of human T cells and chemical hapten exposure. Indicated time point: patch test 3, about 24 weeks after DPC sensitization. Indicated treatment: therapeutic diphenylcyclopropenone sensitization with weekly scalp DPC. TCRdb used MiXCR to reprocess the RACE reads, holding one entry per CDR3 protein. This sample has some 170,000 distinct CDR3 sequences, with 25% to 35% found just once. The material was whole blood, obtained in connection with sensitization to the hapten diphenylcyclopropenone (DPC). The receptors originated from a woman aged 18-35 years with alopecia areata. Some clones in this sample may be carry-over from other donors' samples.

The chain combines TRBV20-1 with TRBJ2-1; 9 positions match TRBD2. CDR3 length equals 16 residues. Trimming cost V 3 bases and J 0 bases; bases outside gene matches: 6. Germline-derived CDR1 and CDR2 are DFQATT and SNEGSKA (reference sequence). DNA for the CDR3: TGCAGTGCTAGGAGTCTAGCGGGGAGCTCCTACAATGAGCAGTTCTTC. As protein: CSARSLAGSSYNEQFF.

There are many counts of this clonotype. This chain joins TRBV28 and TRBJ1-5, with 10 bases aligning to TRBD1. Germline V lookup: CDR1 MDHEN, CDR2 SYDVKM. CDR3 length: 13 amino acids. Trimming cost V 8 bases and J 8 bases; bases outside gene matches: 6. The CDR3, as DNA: TGTGCCAGCGGGGGACAGGGGTCGAAGCCCCAGCATTTT. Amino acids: CASGGQGSKPQHF. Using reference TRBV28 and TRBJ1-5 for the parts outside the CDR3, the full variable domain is DVKVTQSSRYLVKRTGEKVFLECVQDMDHENMFWYRQDPGLGLRLIYFSYDVKMKEKGDIPEGYSVSREKKERFSLILESASTNQTSMYLCASGGQGSKPQHFGDGTRLSIL.

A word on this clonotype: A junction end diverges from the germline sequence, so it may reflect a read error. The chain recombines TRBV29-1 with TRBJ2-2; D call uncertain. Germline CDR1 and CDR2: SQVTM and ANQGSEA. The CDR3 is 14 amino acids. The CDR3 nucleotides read TGCAGCGTTCAAGAATGGGAGAACACCGGGGAGCTGTTTTTT. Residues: CSVQEWENTGELFF.

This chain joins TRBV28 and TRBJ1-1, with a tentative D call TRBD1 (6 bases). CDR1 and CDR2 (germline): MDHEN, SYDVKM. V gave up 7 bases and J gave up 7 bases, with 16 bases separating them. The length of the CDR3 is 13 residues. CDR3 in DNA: TGTGCCAGCAAACTTGGGGGGGGCCTTGAAGCTTTCTTT. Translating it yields CASKLGGGLEAFF.

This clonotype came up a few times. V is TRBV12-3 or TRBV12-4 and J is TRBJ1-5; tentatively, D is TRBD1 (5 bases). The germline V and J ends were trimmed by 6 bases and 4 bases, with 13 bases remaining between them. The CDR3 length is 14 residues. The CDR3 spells CASSGSGGNQPQHF. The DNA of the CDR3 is TGTGCCAGCAGCGGAAGCGGGGGAAATCAGCCCCAGCATTTT.

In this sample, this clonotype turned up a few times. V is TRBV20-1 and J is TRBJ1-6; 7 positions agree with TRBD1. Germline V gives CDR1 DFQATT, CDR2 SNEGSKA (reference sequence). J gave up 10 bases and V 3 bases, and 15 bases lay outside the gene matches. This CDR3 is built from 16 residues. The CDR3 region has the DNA TGCAGTGCTAGGGCCGAGTCCGGGACAGATGGATCACCCCTCCACTTT. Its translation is CSARAESGTDGSPLHF.

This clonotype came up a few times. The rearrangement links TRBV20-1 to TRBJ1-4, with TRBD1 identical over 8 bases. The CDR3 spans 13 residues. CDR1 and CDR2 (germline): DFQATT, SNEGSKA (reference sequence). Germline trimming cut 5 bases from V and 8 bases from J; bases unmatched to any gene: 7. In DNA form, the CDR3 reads TGCAGTGCTTACAGGGGGGAGATGGAAAAACTGTTTTTT. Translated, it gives CSAYRGEMEKLFF.

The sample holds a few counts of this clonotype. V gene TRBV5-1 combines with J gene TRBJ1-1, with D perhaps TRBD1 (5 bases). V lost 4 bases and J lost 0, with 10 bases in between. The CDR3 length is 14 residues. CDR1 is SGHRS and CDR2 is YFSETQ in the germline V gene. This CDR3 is CASSVAQVNTEAFF. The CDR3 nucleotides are TGCGCCAGCAGCGTGGCACAGGTGAACACTGAAGCTTTCTTT.

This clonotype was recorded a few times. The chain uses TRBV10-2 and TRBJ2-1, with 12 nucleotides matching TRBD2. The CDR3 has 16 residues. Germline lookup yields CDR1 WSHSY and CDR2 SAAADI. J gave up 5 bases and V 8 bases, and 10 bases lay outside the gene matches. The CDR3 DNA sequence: TGCGCCAGCGGAAAGGAACTAGCGGGGGGAAACAATGAGCAGTTCTTC. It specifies CASGKELAGGNNEQFF.

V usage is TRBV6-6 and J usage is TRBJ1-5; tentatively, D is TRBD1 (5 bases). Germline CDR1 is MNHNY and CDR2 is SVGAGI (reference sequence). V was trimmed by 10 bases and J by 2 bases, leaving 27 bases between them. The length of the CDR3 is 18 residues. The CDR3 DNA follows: TGTGCCACCCCAAAGGGGAAATGCTCCCCCCAAGGCAATCAGCCCCAGCATTTT. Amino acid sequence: CATPKGKCSPQGNQPQHF.

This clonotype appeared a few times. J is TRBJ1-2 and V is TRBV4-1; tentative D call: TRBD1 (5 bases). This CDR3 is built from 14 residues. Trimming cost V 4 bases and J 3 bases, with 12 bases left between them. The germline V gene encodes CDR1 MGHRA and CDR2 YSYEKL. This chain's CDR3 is CASSRDLMYYGYTF. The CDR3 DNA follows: TGCGCCAGCAGCCGGGACTTAATGTACTATGGCTACACCTTC.

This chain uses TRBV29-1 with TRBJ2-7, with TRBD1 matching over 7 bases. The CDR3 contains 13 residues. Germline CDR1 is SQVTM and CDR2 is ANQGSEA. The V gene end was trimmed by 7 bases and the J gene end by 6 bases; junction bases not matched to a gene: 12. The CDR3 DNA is TGCAGCGCCGGTCGGGACAGAGGCGCCGAGCAGTACTTC. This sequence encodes CSAGRDRGAEQYF.

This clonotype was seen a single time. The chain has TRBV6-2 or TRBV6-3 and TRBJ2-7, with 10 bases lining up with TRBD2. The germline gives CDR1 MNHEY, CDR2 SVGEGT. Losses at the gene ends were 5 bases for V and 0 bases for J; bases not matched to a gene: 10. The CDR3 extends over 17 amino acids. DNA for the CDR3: TGTGCCAGCAGTCCCCCGGGACTAGCGCTTAGCTCCTACGAGCAGTACTTC. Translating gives CASSPPGLALSSYEQYF.

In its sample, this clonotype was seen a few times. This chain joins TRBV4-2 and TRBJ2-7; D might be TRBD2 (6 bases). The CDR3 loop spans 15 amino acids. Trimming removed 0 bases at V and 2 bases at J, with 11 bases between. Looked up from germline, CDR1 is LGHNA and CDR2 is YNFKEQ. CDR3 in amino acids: CASSQDNSGAYEQYF. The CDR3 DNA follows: TGTGCCAGCAGCCAAGATAATAGCGGTGCCTACGAGCAGTACTTC.

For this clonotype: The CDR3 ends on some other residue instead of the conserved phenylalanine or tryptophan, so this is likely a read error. Here the CDR3 reads CASSWGGQGFPYEQYL. As DNA, the CDR3 is TGTGCCAGCAGCTGGGGGGGACAGGGCTTCCCCTACGAGCAGTACCTC. This sequence joins TRBV11-1 and TRBJ2-7, with 9 bases matching TRBD1. The V gene end was trimmed by 4 bases and the J gene end by 2 bases; junction bases not matched to a gene: 9. This CDR3 region has 16 residues. Germline values: CDR1 SGHAT, CDR2 FQDESV (reference sequence).

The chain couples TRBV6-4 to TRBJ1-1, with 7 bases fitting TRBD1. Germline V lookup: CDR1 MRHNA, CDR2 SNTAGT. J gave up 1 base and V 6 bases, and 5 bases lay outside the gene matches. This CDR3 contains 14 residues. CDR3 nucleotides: TGTGCCAGCAGAGAGCGACAGGGGAACACTGAAGCTTTCTTT. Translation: CASRERQGNTEAFF.

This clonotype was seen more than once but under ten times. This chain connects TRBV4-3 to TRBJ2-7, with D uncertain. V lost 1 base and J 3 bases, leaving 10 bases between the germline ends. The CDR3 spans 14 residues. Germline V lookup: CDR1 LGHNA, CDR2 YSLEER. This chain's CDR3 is CASSQGSEDYEQYF. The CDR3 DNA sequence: TGCGCCAGCAGCCAAGGTTCGGAAGACTACGAGCAGTACTTC.

In nucleotides, the CDR3 is TGTGCCAGCAGCACCGCGGGCAGATCCTACGAGCAGTACTTC. Protein product: CASSTAGRSYEQYF. The genes are TRBV7-9 and TRBJ2-7, with D perhaps TRBD2 (5 bases). The ends were cut back, 5 bases at V and 1 base at J, with 12 bases in the middle. Germline-derived CDR1 and CDR2 are SEHNR and FQNEAQ (reference sequence). The CDR3 covers 14 residues.

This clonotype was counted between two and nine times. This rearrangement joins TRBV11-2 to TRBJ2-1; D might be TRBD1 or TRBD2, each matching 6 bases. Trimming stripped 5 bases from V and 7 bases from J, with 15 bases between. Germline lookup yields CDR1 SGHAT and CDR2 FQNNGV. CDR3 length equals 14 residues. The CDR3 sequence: CASSLPWGANEQFF. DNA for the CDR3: TGTGCCAGCAGCCTCCCCTGGGGGGCAAATGAGCAGTTCTTC.

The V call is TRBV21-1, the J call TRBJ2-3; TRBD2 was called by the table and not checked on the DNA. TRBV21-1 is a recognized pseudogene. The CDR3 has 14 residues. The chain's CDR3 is CASSKGGSTDTQYF. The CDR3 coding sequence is TGTGCCAGCAGCAAAGGAGGGAGCACAGATACGCAGTATTTT.